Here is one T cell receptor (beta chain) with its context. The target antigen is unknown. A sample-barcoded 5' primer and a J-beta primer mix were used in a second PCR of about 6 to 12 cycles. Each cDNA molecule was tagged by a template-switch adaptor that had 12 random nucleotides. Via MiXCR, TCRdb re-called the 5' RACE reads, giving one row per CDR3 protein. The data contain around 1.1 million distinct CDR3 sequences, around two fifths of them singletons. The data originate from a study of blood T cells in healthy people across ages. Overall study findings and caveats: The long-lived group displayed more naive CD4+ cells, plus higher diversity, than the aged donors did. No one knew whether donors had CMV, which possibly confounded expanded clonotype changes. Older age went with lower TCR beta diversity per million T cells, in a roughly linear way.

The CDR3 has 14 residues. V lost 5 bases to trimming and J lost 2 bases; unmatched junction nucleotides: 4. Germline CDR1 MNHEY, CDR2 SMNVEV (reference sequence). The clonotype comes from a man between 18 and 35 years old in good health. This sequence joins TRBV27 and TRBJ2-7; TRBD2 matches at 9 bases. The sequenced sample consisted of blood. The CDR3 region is CASSPRLAAYEQYF. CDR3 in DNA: TGTGCCAGCAGTCCACGACTAGCGGCCTACGAGCAGTACTTC.